Reported below is one TCR beta chain. Its antigen is not identified. These data come from a study of siplizumab effects on memory and regulatory T cells. Study outcomes and limitations: Fewer alloreactive sequences mapped to unstimulated CD4+ memory cells under siplizumab.

TCRdb keeps only in-frame clones here, not all; method: immunoSEQ multiplex PCR. The data show about 100,000 clones, about 91% seen once. V trimming: 2 bases; J trimming: 2 bases; junction bases outside the gene matches: 4. This CDR3 contains 15 residues. The V gene's germline CDR1 is SGHRS and CDR2 YFSETQ. The sequenced sample was Tregs sorted from blood. The chain joins TRBV5-1 to TRBJ2-7; 10 nucleotides match TRBD2. The TCR originated in a human donor in good health. CDR3 region: CASSLRTSGAYEQYF. The CDR3 DNA reads as TGCGCCAGCAGCTTACGCACTAGCGGGGCCTACGAGCAGTACTTC.